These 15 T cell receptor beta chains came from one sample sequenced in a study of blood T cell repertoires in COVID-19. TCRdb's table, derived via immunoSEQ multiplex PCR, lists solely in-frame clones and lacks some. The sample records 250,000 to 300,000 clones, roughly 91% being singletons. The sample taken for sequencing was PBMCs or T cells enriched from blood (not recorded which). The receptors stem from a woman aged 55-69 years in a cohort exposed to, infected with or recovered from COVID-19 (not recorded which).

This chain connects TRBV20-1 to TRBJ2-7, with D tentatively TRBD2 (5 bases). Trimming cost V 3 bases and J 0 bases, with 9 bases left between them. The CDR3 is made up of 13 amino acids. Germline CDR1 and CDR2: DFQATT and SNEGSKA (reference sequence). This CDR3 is CSASRESSYEQYF. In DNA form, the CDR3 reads TGCAGTGCTAGTAGGGAGAGCTCCTACGAGCAGTACTTC.

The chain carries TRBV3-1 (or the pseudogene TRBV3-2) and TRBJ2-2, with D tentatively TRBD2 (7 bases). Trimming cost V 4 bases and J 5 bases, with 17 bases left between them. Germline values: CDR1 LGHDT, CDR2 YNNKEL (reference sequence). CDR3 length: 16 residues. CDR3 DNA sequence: TGTGCCAGCAGCCCCGGAGCGGAGGGGGGGACCGGGGAGCTGTTTTTT. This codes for CASSPGAEGGTGELFF.

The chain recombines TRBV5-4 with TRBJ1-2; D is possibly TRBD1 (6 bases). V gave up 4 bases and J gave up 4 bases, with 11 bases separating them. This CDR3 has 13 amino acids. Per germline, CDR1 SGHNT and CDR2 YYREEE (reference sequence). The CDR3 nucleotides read TGTGCCAGCAGCCAACAGGGAACCTATGGCTACACCTTC. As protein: CASSQQGTYGYTF.

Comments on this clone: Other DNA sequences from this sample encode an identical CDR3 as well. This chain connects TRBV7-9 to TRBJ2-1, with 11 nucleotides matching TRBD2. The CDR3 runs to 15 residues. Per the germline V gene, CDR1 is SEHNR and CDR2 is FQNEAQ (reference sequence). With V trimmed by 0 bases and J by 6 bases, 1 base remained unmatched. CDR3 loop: CASSLASGRANEQFF. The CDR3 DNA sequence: TGTGCCAGCAGCTTAGCTAGCGGGAGGGCCAATGAGCAGTTCTTC.

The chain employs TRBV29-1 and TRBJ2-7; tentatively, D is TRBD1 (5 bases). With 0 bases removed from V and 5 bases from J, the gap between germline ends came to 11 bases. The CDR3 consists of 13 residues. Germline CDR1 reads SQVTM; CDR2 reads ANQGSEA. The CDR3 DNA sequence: TGCAGCGTTGAAGATCGCCAGGGCCACGAGCAGTACTTC. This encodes CSVEDRQGHEQYF.

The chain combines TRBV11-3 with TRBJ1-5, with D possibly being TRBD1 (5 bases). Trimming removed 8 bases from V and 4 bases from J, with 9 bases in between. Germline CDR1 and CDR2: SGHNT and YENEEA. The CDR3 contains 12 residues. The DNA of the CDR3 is TGTGCCAGCTTCGACAGAAATCAGCCCCAGCATTTT. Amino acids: CASFDRNQPQHF. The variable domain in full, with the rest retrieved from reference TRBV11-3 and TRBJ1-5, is EAGVVQSPRYKIIEKKQPVAFWCNPISGHNTLYWYLQNLGQGPELLIRYENEEAVDDSQLPKDRFSAERLKGVDSTLKIQPAELGDSAVYLCASFDRNQPQHFGDGTRLSIL.

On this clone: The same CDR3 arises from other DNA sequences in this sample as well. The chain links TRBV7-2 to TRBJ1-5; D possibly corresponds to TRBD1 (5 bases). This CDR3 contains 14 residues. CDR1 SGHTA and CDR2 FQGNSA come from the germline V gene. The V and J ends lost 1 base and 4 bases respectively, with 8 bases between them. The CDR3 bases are TGTGCCAGCAGCTTAGGGCAGGGTAATCAGCCCCAGCATTTT. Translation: CASSLGQGNQPQHF.

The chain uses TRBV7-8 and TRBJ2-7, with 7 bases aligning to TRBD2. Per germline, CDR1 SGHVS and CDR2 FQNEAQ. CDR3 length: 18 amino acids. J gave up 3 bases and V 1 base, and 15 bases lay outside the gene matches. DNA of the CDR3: TGTGCCAGCAGCTTAGACTCTTCCGGGCCTAGCGGAATCTACGAGCAGTACTTC. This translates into CASSLDSSGPSGIYEQYF.

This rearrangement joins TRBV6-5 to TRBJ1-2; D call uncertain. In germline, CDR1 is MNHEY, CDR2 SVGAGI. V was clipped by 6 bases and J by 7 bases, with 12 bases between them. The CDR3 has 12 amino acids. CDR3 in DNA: TGTGCCAGCAGCCAAATTACGGGTGGCTACACCTTC. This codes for CASSQITGGYTF.

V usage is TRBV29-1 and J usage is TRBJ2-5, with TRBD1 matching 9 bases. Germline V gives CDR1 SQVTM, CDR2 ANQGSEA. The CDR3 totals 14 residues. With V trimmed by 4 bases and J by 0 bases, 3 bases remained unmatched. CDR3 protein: CSVGQGGYQETQYF. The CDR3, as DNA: TGCAGCGTTGGACAGGGGGGTTACCAAGAGACCCAGTACTTC. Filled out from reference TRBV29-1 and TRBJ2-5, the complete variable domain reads SAVISQKPSRDICQRGTSLTIQCQVDSQVTMMFWYRQQPGQSLTLIATANQGSEATYESGFVIDKFPISRPNLTFSTLTVSNMSPEDSSIYLCSVGQGGYQETQYFGPGTRLLVL.

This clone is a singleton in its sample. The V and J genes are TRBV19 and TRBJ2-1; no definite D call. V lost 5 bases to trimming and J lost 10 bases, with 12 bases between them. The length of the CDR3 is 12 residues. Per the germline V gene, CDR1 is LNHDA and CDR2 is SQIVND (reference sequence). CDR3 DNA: TGTGCCAGTAGTGTCACCTTCGGGGAGCAGTTCTTC. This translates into CASSVTFGEQFF.

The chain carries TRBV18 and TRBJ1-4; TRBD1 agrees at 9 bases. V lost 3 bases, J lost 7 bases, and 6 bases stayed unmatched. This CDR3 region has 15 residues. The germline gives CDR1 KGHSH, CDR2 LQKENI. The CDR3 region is CASSPGQGGGEKLFF. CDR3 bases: TGTGCCAGCTCACCGGGACAGGGAGGCGGTGAAAAACTGTTTTTT. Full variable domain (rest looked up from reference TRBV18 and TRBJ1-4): NAGVMQNPRHLVRRRGQEARLRCSPMKGHSHVYWYRQLPEEGLKFMVYLQKENIIDESGMPKERFSAEFPKEGPSILRIQQVVRGDSAAYFCASSPGQGGGEKLFFGSGTQLSVL.

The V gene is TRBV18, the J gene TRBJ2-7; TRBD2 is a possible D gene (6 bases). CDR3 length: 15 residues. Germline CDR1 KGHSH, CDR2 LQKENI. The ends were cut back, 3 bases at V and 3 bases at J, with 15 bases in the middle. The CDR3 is CASSPAVGGSYEQYF. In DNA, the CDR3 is TGTGCCAGCTCACCCGCGGTTGGGGGGAGCTACGAGCAGTACTTC.

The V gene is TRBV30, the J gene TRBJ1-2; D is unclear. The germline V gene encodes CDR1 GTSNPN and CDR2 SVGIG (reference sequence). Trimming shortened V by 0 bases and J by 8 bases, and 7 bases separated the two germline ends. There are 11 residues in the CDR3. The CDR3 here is CAWSVGYGYTF. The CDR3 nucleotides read TGTGCCTGGAGTGTCGGGTACGGCTACACCTTC.

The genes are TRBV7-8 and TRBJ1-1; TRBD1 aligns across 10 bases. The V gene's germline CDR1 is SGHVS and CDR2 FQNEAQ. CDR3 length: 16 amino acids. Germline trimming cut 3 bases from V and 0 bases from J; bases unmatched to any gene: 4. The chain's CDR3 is CASSFGDRGMNTEAFF. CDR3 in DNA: TGTGCCAGCAGCTTTGGGGACAGGGGAATGAACACTGAAGCTTTCTTT. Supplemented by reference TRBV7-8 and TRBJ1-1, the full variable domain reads GAGVSQSPRYKVAKRGQDVALRCDPISGHVSLFWYQQALGQGPEFLTYFQNEAQLDKSGLPSDRFFAERPEGSVSTLKIQRTQQEDSAVYLCASSFGDRGMNTEAFFGQGTRLTVV.